The text below deals with one T cell receptor (beta chain). Antigen specificity is unknown. Here immunoSEQ multiplex PCR was the method, and the copy in TCRdb shows in-frame clones only, minus some. Among around 560,000 clones listed, about 95% were seen once. V was pared by 4 bases and J by 1 base, with 7 bases of the junction left unmatched. Per germline, CDR1 MGHRA and CDR2 YSYEKL. This CDR3 comprises 15 residues. This sample is part of a study of shared clonotypes between healthy human individuals. Broader study findings: The four-donor shared clonotypes exceeded non-shared clonotypes in generation probability, with non-shared ones scoring lower. Clonotypes that were shared across four donors made up roughly 5.2% of naive CD4 clonotypes.

CD8 cells classed as naive were CD45RO-negative and positively selected for CCR7, excluding terminally differentiated effector memory CD45RA+ cells. Sequenced material: naive CD8+ T cells sorted from blood. The source is a woman aged 30 to 39 in good health. This rearrangement joins TRBV4-1 to TRBJ2-7; 7 bases are a match to TRBD2. CDR3 sequence (DNA): TGCGCCAGCAGCCTAAGCTACGGGGGGTCCTACGAGCAGTACTTC. Protein sequence: CASSLSYGGSYEQYF.